The 16 T cell receptor beta chains below come from one sample, sequenced in a study of blood T cell repertoires in COVID-19. The repertoire was sequenced with immunoSEQ multiplex PCR; TCRdb's copy has only in-frame clones and lacks some. The repertoire holds roughly 240,000 clones, with around four fifths as singletons. Sequencing was carried out using PBMCs or T cells enriched from blood (not recorded which). The receptors originated from a woman in her thirties or forties who had been exposed to COVID-19.

This chain connects TRBV11-2 to TRBJ2-3; 10 bases match TRBD2. V lost 0 bases to trimming and J lost 3 bases; unmatched junction nucleotides: 6. Germline values: CDR1 SGHAT, CDR2 FQNNGV. The CDR3 spans 17 residues. The CDR3 coding sequence is TGTGCCAGCAGCTTAGAGGGAACTAGCGGGGTAACAGATACGCAGTATTTT. Translated: CASSLEGTSGVTDTQYF.

This clone was counted a single time. The V and J genes are TRBV19 and TRBJ1-2; 8 positions match TRBD1. Germline CDR1 is LNHDA and CDR2 is SQIVND (reference sequence). Trimming removed 10 bases from V and 7 bases from J; junction bases left unmatched: 14. CDR3 length: 14 amino acids. CDR3 sequence (DNA): TGTGCCACCGCCTGGAGACAGGGGCTTGGTGGCTACACCTTC. Its protein product is CATAWRQGLGGYTF. Variable domain in full (rest from reference TRBV19 and TRBJ1-2): DGGITQSPKYLFRKEGQNVTLSCEQNLNHDAMYWYRQDPGQGLRLIYYSQIVNDFQKGDIAEGYSVSREKKESFPLTVTSAQKNPTAFYLCATAWRQGLGGYTFGSGTRLTVV.

The rearrangement joins TRBV5-1 to TRBJ1-3; 10 positions match TRBD1. Losses at the gene ends were 3 bases for V and 3 bases for J; bases not matched to a gene: 6. The CDR3 has 16 residues. Germline CDR1 reads SGHRS; CDR2 reads YFSETQ. CDR3 DNA: TGCGCCAGCAGCTCCACCGGGACAGGGGATGGAAACACCATATATTTT. Translated: CASSSTGTGDGNTIYF. Based on the CDR3 plus reference TRBV5-1 and TRBJ1-3, the full variable domain is KAGVTQTPRYLIKTRGQQVTLSCSPISGHRSVSWYQQTPGQGLQFLFEYFSETQRNKGNFPGRFSGRQFSNSRSEMNVSTLELGDSALYLCASSSTGTGDGNTIYFGEGSWLTVV.

V is TRBV27 and J is TRBJ2-1; TRBD2 might be the D (7 bases). Trimming left V 2 bases short and J 5 bases short, with 13 bases between. This CDR3 is built from 15 residues. Per the germline V gene, CDR1 is MNHEY and CDR2 is SMNVEV (reference sequence). The CDR3 DNA sequence: TGTGCCAGCAGTTTAGCGGGGGACAATCACAATGAGCAGTTCTTC. Its translation is CASSLAGDNHNEQFF.

The chain employs TRBV9 and TRBJ1-1; no firm D call. The V gene lost 3 bases and the J gene lost 2 bases, with 8 bases spanning the gap. CDR3 length: 13 amino acids. In germline, CDR1 is SGDLS, CDR2 YYNGEE. The CDR3 loop is CASSAELNTEAFF. The DNA for the CDR3 is TGTGCCAGCAGCGCCGAACTCAACACTGAAGCTTTCTTT.

The gene calls are TRBV27 and TRBJ2-7; D is undetermined. Germline V CDR1 and CDR2: MNHEY, SMNVEV (reference sequence). The CDR3 has 13 amino acids. V was cut by 2 bases and J by 3 bases, with 8 bases left in between. The DNA of the CDR3 is TGTGCCAGCAGTTTACAGGAAGACTACGAGCAGTACTTC. Translated: CASSLQEDYEQYF.

This CDR3 reads CASSDRASGRPETQYF. CDR3 bases: TGTGCCAGCAGTGATAGGGCTAGCGGAAGGCCAGAGACCCAGTACTTC. V gene TRBV25-1 combines with J gene TRBJ2-5; 7 nucleotides agree with TRBD2. CDR3 length: 16 amino acids. V trimming: 3 bases; J trimming: 4 bases; junction bases outside the gene matches: 11. Germline assignment: CDR1 MGHDK and CDR2 SYGVNS. Variable domain in full (rest from reference TRBV25-1 and TRBJ2-5): EADIYQTPRYLVIGTGKKITLECSQTMGHDKMYWYQQDPGMELHLIHYSYGVNSTEKGDLSSESTVSRIRTEHFPLTLESARPSHTSQYLCASSDRASGRPETQYFGPGTRLLVL.

A single count supports this clone. The chain links TRBV11-2 to TRBJ2-3; D remains unclear. Germline assignment: CDR1 SGHAT and CDR2 FQNNGV. V was pared by 0 bases and J by 8 bases, with 12 bases between. The CDR3 spans 14 residues. The CDR3 is CASSLDLPTGTQYF. In DNA, the CDR3 is TGTGCCAGCAGCTTAGATCTCCCCACCGGTACGCAGTATTTT.

The chain employs TRBV12-3 or TRBV12-4 and TRBJ1-1; 8 bases match TRBD1. The CDR3 extends over 13 amino acids. J was trimmed by 3 bases and V by 5 bases; bases with no gene match: 2. Here the CDR3 reads CASSLQGDTEAFF. Here the CDR3 DNA reads TGTGCCAGCAGTCTACAGGGGGACACTGAAGCTTTCTTT.

The chain couples TRBV14 to TRBJ1-3, with no clear D. Germline CDR1 and CDR2: SGHDN and FVKESK. CDR3 length: 16 amino acids. V gave up 0 bases and J gave up 2 bases, with 11 bases separating them. CDR3 amino acids: CASSQDLWLAGNTIYF. In nucleotides, the CDR3 is TGTGCCAGCAGCCAAGATTTGTGGCTCGCTGGAAACACCATATATTTT. The entire variable domain, with the rest obtained from reference TRBV14 and TRBJ1-3, is as follows: EAGVTQFPSHSVIEKGQTVTLRCDPISGHDNLYWYRRVMGKEIKFLLHFVKESKQDESGMPNNRFLAERTGGTYSTLKVQPAELEDSGVYFCASSQDLWLAGNTIYFGEGSWLTVV.

V usage is TRBV6-2 or TRBV6-3 and J usage is TRBJ2-7; TRBD1 aligns across 9 bases. Per the germline V gene, CDR1 is MNHEY and CDR2 is SVGEGT. J lost 5 bases, V lost 5 bases, and 19 bases had no gene match. This CDR3 contains 18 residues. CDR3 residues: CASSLRRTGVKGSNEQYF. CDR3 bases: TGTGCCAGCAGTCTTAGGAGGACAGGGGTGAAGGGGAGCAACGAGCAGTACTTC.

The chain has TRBV4-3 and TRBJ2-2; TRBD2 might be the D (6 bases). The germline CDR1 and CDR2 sequences are LGHNA and YSLEER. This CDR3 region has 17 residues. Between the trimmed V and J ends, which lost 0 bases and 2 bases, there was a span of 13 bases. As DNA, the CDR3 is TGCGCCAGCAGCCAAGAGGAAGGGACTCTAAACACCGGGGAGCTGTTTTTT. It codes for CASSQEEGTLNTGELFF.

This clone was seen once. This chain connects TRBV18 to TRBJ1-5; no firm D call. The CDR3 has 14 amino acids. Between the trimmed V and J ends, which lost 3 bases and 6 bases, there was a span of 12 bases. Germline V gene data show CDR1 as KGHSH and CDR2 as LQKENI. The CDR3 sequence is CASSPLPPPQPQHF. Here the CDR3 DNA reads TGTGCCAGCTCACCCCTTCCTCCCCCTCAGCCCCAGCATTTT.

This clone came up many times. This sequence joins TRBV5-4 and TRBJ1-2; tentative D call: TRBD1 (5 bases). V was trimmed by 4 bases and J by 4 bases, leaving 14 bases between them. The CDR3 loop spans 14 amino acids. Germline assignment: CDR1 SGHNT and CDR2 YYREEE (reference sequence). The DNA of the CDR3 is TGTGCCAGCAGCCCTGGGGGAGGGCCCTATGGCTACACCTTC. This gives the protein CASSPGGGPYGYTF.

This CDR3 is CASSQRTGGNSPLHF. The CDR3 DNA reads TGTGCCAGCAGCCAACGGACGGGGGGGAATTCACCCCTCCACTTT. The rearrangement links TRBV3-1 (or the pseudogene TRBV3-2) to TRBJ1-6; a weak D match, TRBD1 (5 bases). This CDR3 spans 15 amino acids. Trimming removed 2 bases at V and 7 bases at J, with 12 bases between. Germline V gene data show CDR1 as LGHDT and CDR2 as YNNKEL (reference sequence).

The chain combines TRBV28 with TRBJ1-2; D is uncertain. This CDR3 comprises 12 residues. Germline V gene data show CDR1 as MDHEN and CDR2 as SYDVKM. Deletions cut 3 bases from V and 2 bases from J, with 4 bases between. The CDR3 DNA follows: TGTGCCAGCAGTTTTCGGAACTATGGCTACACCTTC. Its translation: CASSFRNYGYTF.